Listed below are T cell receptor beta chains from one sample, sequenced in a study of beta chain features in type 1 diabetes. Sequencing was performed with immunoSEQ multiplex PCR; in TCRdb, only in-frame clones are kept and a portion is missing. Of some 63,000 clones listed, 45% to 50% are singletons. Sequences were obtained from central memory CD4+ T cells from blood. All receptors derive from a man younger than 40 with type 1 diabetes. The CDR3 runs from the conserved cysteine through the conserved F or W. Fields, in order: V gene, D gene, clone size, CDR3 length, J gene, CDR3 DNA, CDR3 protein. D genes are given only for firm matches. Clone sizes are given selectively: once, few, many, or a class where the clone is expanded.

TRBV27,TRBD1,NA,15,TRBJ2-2,TGTGCCAGCAGTAAGACAGGGGTGAACACCGGGGAGCTGTTTTTT,CASSKTGVNTGELFF
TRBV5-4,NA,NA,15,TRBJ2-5,TGTGCCAGCAGCTTGTCGTATGGCAGTCAAGAGACCCAGTACTTC,CASSLSYGSQETQYF
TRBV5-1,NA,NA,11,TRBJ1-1,TGCGCCAGCAGCTTGGGTTATGAAGCTTTCTTT,CASSLGYEAFF
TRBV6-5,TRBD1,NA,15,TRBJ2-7,TGTGCCAGCAGAAACACTTGGCAGGGGGCCTACGAGCAGTACTTC,CASRNTWQGAYEQYF
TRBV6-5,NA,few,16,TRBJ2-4,TGTGCCAGCAGTTACTCCGGTGATGCAGCCAAAAACATTCAGTACTTC,CASSYSGDAAKNIQYF
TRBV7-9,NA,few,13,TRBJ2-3,TGTGCCAGCAGCTTAGTAAGCACAGATACGCAGTATTTT,CASSLVSTDTQYF
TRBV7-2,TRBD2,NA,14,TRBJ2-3,TGTGCCAGCAGCTTAGGGGTTGGGACTAGCCAAATTAAGTTT,CASSLGVGTSQIKF
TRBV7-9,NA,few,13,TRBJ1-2,TGTGCCAGCAGCCTCGACAGGAGTTATGGCTACACCTTC,CASSLDRSYGYTF
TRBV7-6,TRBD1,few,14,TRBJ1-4,TGTGCCAGCAGCTTAGCAGGGGGCGAGGAAAAACTGTTTTTT,CASSLAGGEEKLFF
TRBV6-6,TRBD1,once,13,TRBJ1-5,TGTGCCAGCAGGGACAGGGACAATCAGCCCCAGCATTTT,CASRDRDNQPQHF
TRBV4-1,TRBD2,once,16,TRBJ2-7,TGCGCCAGCAGCCAAAGGTGGAATAGCGGGAGTTACGAGCAGTACTTC,CASSQRWNSGSYEQYF
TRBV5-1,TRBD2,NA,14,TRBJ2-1,TGCGCCAGCAGCTTGGCCTCTAGCGGGAATGAGCAGTTCTTC,CASSLASSGNEQFF
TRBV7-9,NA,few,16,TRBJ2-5,TGTGCCAGCAGCCCCTTGAGGTGGCCTGGATCAGAGACCCAGTACTTC,CASSPLRWPGSETQYF
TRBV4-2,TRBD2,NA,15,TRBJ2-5,TGTGCCAGCAGCCAAGGGACTAGCGGACAAGAGACCCAGTACTTC,CASSQGTSGQETQYF
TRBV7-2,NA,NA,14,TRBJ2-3,TGTGCCAGCAGCTTAAGTGGGCCCACAGATACGCAGTATTTT,CASSLSGPTDTQYF
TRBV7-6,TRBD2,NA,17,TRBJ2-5,TGTGCCAGCAGCTACCAGGGACTAGCGGGAGGGGCGGAGACCCAGTACTTC,CASSYQGLAGGAETQYF
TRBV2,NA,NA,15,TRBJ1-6,TGTGCCAGCAGTGCCCAAGCGGGAGTTGGATCACCCCTCCACTTT,CASSAQAGVGSPLHF
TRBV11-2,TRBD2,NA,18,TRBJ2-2,TGTGCCAGCAGCTTAGAAGGACTAGCGGCCCTGGACACCGGGGAGCTGTTTTTT,CASSLEGLAALDTGELFF
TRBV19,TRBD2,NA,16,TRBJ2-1,TGTGCCAGTAGTACACCAACTAGCGGGAGTACCAATGAGCAGTTCTTC,CASSTPTSGSTNEQFF
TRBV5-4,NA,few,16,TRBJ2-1,TGTGCCAGCAGCTTGGGGGGCCTCATCAGCTACAATGAGCAGTTCTTC,CASSLGGLISYNEQFF
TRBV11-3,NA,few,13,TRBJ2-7,TGTGCCAGCAGCTTAGTCGCGGGCTACGAGCAGTACTTC,CASSLVAGYEQYF
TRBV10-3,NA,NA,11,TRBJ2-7,TGTGCCGGGGGGGGCGCCTACGAGCAGTACTTC,CAGGGAYEQYF
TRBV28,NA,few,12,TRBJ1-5,TGTGCCAGTGGGCAAGGATCTTCTACTGGGCATTTT,CASGQGSSTGHF
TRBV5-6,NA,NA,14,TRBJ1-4,TGTGCCAGCAGCTTGCGGCAGGGGAATGAAAAACTGTTTTTT,CASSLRQGNEKLFF
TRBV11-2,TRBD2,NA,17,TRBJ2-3,TGTGCCAGCAGCTTAGGGTCTAGCGGGTTTAACACAGATACGCAGTATTTT,CASSLGSSGFNTDTQYF